The 28 T cell receptor beta chains in this list originate from one sample, sequenced in a study of OX40 agonist ivuxolimab in advanced cancers. The protocol was immunoSEQ multiplex PCR, while the TCRdb copy is restricted to in-frame clones and leaves out a portion. Seen here are about 84,000 clones, approximately 85% observed once, and the top ten hold around 0.21%. Sequences were derived from CD4+ or CD8+ T cells sorted from blood, sampled in a trial of the OX40 agonist ivuxolimab. The receptors stem from an adult with an advanced solid tumor such as melanoma, head and neck, liver or kidney cancer.

This chain links TRBV5-6 with TRBJ2-7, with D perhaps being TRBD1 or TRBD2 (5 bases each). This CDR3 spans 15 amino acids. From germline, CDR1 is SGHDT and CDR2 YYEEEE. V lost 3 bases and J 3 bases, leaving 16 bases between the germline ends. CDR3 coding DNA: TGTGCCAGCAGCTCGAATTGGGACCCTTACTACGAGCAGTACGTC. It encodes CASSSNWDPYYEQYV.

The gene calls are TRBV9 and TRBJ1-1, with D perhaps matching TRBD1 (5 bases). CDR1 SGDLS and CDR2 YYNGEE come from the germline V gene. The germline V and J ends were trimmed by 3 bases and 0 bases, with 12 bases remaining between them. CDR3 size: 15 residues. DNA of the CDR3: TGTGCCAGCAGCGCAGAGGGGATTTTGAACACTGAAGCTTTCTTT. Protein sequence: CASSAEGILNTEAFF.

This clone was detected a few times. This chain uses TRBV6-1 with TRBJ1-6; tentative D call: TRBD1 (6 bases). The CDR3 sequence is 14 residues long. Trimming pared 1 base from V and 8 bases from J, leaving 9 bases between. Per the germline V gene, CDR1 is MNHNS and CDR2 is SASEGT. The CDR3: CASSEVQGDSPLHF. CDR3 nucleotide sequence: TGTGCCAGCAGTGAAGTACAGGGTGATTCACCCCTCCACTTT.

With regard to this clone: A much larger clone lies a single base off, so this may be a read error. In the same sample, other DNA sequences code for this CDR3. The chain employs TRBV4-1 and TRBJ2-5; 11 bases line up with TRBD2. The CDR3 consists of 20 residues. With V trimmed by 2 bases and J by 4 bases, 18 bases remained unmatched. From germline, CDR1 is MGHRA and CDR2 YSYEKL. In nucleotides, the CDR3 is TGCGCCAGCAGCCAAACCTTCTTCAAGACCGGGACTAGCGGAAGAGAGACCCAGTACTTC. It is translated as CASSQTFFKTGTSGRETQYF.

The chain joins TRBV28 to TRBJ2-5, with TRBD1 identical over 7 bases. Unmatched junction bases numbered 10, after V lost 3 bases and J lost 3 bases. The germline CDR1 and CDR2 sequences are MDHEN and SYDVKM. The CDR3 runs 16 residues. This chain's CDR3 is CASSFLATRGKETQYF. CDR3 sequence (DNA): TGTGCCAGCAGTTTCCTAGCTACCAGGGGGAAAGAGACCCAGTACTTC.

The chain links TRBV30 to TRBJ2-5; no definite D call. V was clipped by 3 bases and J by 1 base, with 9 bases between them. The CDR3 is 13 residues long. Germline CDR1 and CDR2: GTSNPN and SVGIG (reference sequence). CDR3 nucleotide sequence: TGTGCCTGGAGCCAGCGTCTCCAAGAGACCCAGTACTTC. This gives the protein CAWSQRLQETQYF.

This clone was counted a single time. This chain joins TRBV10-2 and TRBJ2-5, with D possibly TRBD2 on 6 matching bases. The ends were cut back, 7 bases at V and 2 bases at J, with 23 bases in the middle. The CDR3 has 17 amino acids. In germline, CDR1 is WSHSY, CDR2 SAAADI. This CDR3 reads CASKGSVGGLSQETQYF. Written as DNA, the CDR3 is TGCGCCAGCAAGGGATCAGTCGGGGGTTTATCACAAGAGACCCAGTACTTC.

The rearrangement links TRBV7-8 to TRBJ1-1; weak D call: TRBD1 (6 bases). Germline lookup yields CDR1 SGHVS and CDR2 FQNEAQ. This CDR3 spans 17 amino acids. V was shortened by 3 bases and J by 10 bases, with 27 bases between the two germline ends. Here the CDR3 reads CASSLRGGAGAGVGAFF. The CDR3 nucleotides are TGTGCCAGCAGCTTGAGAGGGGGAGCAGGGGCTGGAGTTGGAGCTTTCTTT.

The chain recombines TRBV7-9 with TRBJ2-1; 7 nucleotides agree with TRBD2. Germline trimming cut 1 base from V and 3 bases from J; bases unmatched to any gene: 6. Germline assignment: CDR1 SEHNR and CDR2 FQNEAQ (reference sequence). The CDR3 contains 16 residues. CDR3 region: CASSLGLAGIYNEQFF. The CDR3 DNA is TGTGCCAGCAGCTTAGGACTAGCTGGCATCTACAATGAGCAGTTCTTC.

The chain uses TRBV28 and TRBJ1-2, with TRBD1 identical over 9 bases. The germline gives CDR1 MDHEN, CDR2 SYDVKM. This CDR3 region has 16 residues. The trim removed 8 bases at V and 4 bases at J, leaving 14 bases unmatched. The DNA for the CDR3 is TGTGCCAGCTCCGGGGGACAGGGTGCCCGAGTCTATGGCTACACCTTC. It encodes CASSGGQGARVYGYTF.

As for this clone: Other DNA sequences in the sample encode the same CDR3. This chain connects TRBV7-3 to TRBJ2-2; TRBD2 matches at 8 bases. Germline values: CDR1 SGHTA, CDR2 FQGTGA. Trimming took 2 bases from V and 5 from J; bases not matched to a gene: 4. The CDR3 covers 15 residues. DNA for the CDR3: TGTGCCAGCAGCTTAGGGCTAGCGGGTACCGGGGAGCTGTTTTTT. Its protein is CASSLGLAGTGELFF.

This chain uses TRBV6-1 with TRBJ2-7; D might be TRBD2 (5 bases). V gave up 4 bases and J gave up 7 bases, with 14 bases separating them. The CDR3 runs 13 residues. Germline-derived CDR1 and CDR2 are MNHNS and SASEGT. CDR3 sequence: CASSVDGTREQYF. CDR3 coding DNA: TGTGCCAGCAGTGTTGACGGTACTAGGGAGCAGTACTTC.

This chain links TRBV7-2 with TRBJ1-2; a weak D match, TRBD1 (5 bases). Germline V gene lookup returns CDR1 SGHTA and CDR2 FQGNSA. V was cut by 5 bases and J by 2 bases, with 18 bases left in between. The CDR3 contains 16 residues. DNA of the CDR3: TGTGCCAGCAGCCCCGTAGTTAGGAGGGGAAACTATGGCTACACCTTC. Encoded protein: CASSPVVRRGNYGYTF. Variable domain in full (rest from reference TRBV7-2 and TRBJ1-2): GAGVSQSPSNKVTEKGKDVELRCDPISGHTALYWYRQSLGQGLEFLIYFQGNSAPDKSGLPSDRFSAERTGGSVSTLTIQRTQQEDSAVYLCASSPVVRRGNYGYTFGSGTRLTVV.

Remarks on this clone: The missing conserved phenylalanine or tryptophan at the end of this CDR3 makes a read error likely. The rearrangement joins TRBV5-6 to TRBJ1-5; possibly TRBD1 for D (6 bases). CDR1 SGHDT and CDR2 YYEEEE come from the germline V gene. The CDR3 covers 13 residues. Trimming cost V 4 bases and J 7 bases, with 12 bases left between them. CDR3 DNA: TGTGCCAGCAGCGCGGCTGGGGGCCAGCCCCAGCATCTT. Its translation is CASSAAGGQPQHL.

This chain connects TRBV4-3 to TRBJ1-4; D unclear. CDR1 is LGHNA and CDR2 is YSLEER in the germline V gene. The germline V and J ends were trimmed by 0 bases and 8 bases, with 10 bases remaining between them. The CDR3 is made up of 14 amino acids. The CDR3 here is CASSQDMQDEKLFF. DNA for the CDR3: TGCGCCAGCAGCCAAGATATGCAGGACGAAAAACTGTTTTTT.

The V gene is TRBV4-2, the J gene TRBJ2-3; the match to TRBD2 covers 16 bases. The CDR3 spans 21 residues. The germline V gene encodes CDR1 LGHNA and CDR2 YNFKEQ. The J segment lost 2 bases and the V segment lost 2 bases, leaving 13 bases of the junction unmatched. The CDR3, as DNA: TGTGCCAGCAGCCAACCACCGGGACTAGCGGGGGGGCCCCCCGACACAGATACGCAGTATTTT. Amino acids: CASSQPPGLAGGPPDTDTQYF.

The chain recombines TRBV20-1 with TRBJ1-2; 8 nucleotides line up with TRBD1. This CDR3 is 11 amino acids long. After removal of 6 bases from V and 8 bases from J, the junction contained 5 bases not matched to a gene. Germline loops: CDR1 DFQATT, CDR2 SNEGSKA (reference sequence). In DNA, the CDR3 is TGCAGTGCGAGGACAGGGTCCGGCTACACCTTC. The encoded protein is CSARTGSGYTF.

V gene TRBV9 combines with J gene TRBJ2-4; D may be TRBD1 (7 bases). Deletions cut 4 bases from V and 10 bases from J, with 21 bases between. Germline V lookup: CDR1 SGDLS, CDR2 YYNGEE. This CDR3 is built from 15 residues. The CDR3 region is CASSPQGGQKGIQYF. Here the CDR3 DNA reads TGTGCCAGCAGCCCGCAGGGGGGCCAAAAGGGAATTCAGTACTTC.

The rearrangement links TRBV6-1 to TRBJ1-2, with D perhaps matching TRBD1 (6 bases). There are 14 residues in the CDR3. Trimming cost V 3 bases and J 7 bases, with 15 bases left between them. CDR1 is MNHNS and CDR2 is SASEGT in the germline V gene. The DNA for the CDR3 is TGTGCCAGCAGTGACACTCCTAGGGGGTTTGGCTACACCTTC. It yields the protein CASSDTPRGFGYTF.

This clone was found once. The rearrangement links TRBV6-5 to TRBJ2-5; tentative D call: TRBD1 (6 bases). The DNA end lines up better with TRBJ2-7; the J call may be wrong. Germline V gene lookup returns CDR1 MNHEY and CDR2 SVGAGI. This CDR3 region has 15 residues. This CDR3 reads CASSYDGRGPYEQYF. CDR3 DNA sequence: TGTGCCAGCAGTTACGATGGCAGGGGTCCCTACGAGCAGTACTTC.

The rearrangement joins TRBV7-2 to TRBJ2-3, with D uncertain. This CDR3 comprises 15 residues. Germline lookup yields CDR1 SGHTA and CDR2 FQGNSA. V gave up 4 bases and J gave up 2 bases, with 13 bases separating them. DNA of the CDR3: TGTGCCAGCAGCTCCAGTGGGCCAACCACAGATACGCAGTATTTT. Its translation is CASSSSGPTTDTQYF.

The chain employs TRBV5-6 and TRBJ1-4, with 10 bases lining up with TRBD1. This CDR3 has 17 residues. Germline loops: CDR1 SGHDT, CDR2 YYEEEE. J was trimmed by 0 bases and V by 4 bases; bases with no gene match: 6. The CDR3 loop is CASSRGTGESTNEKLFF. DNA for the CDR3: TGTGCCAGCAGCCGAGGGACAGGGGAGTCAACTAATGAAAAACTGTTTTTT.

This chain links TRBV15 with TRBJ1-2; TRBD1 aligns across 11 bases. The germline V gene has CDR1 LNHNV and CDR2 YYDKDF (reference sequence). The V gene end was trimmed by 8 bases and the J gene end by 1 base; junction bases not matched to a gene: 6. The CDR3 spans 15 residues. This CDR3 is CATHPGTGGNYGYTF. DNA for the CDR3: TGTGCCACCCATCCCGGGACAGGGGGTAACTATGGCTACACCTTC.

The chain combines TRBV6-5 with TRBJ1-4; unclear D gene. The V gene lost 5 bases and the J gene lost 0 bases, with 10 bases spanning the gap. Germline-derived CDR1 and CDR2 are MNHEY and SVGAGI. The CDR3 is 15 amino acids. CDR3 in DNA: TGTGCCAGCAGTACGGGAAGCGCAACTAATGAAAAACTGTTTTTT. This sequence encodes CASSTGSATNEKLFF.

The gene calls are TRBV6-5 and TRBJ1-6; possibly TRBD1 for D (6 bases). Germline V CDR1 and CDR2: MNHEY, SVGAGI. Trimming left V 6 bases short and J 7 bases short, with 16 bases between. The CDR3 contains 15 residues. The CDR3 protein is CASSRTRTGNSPLHF. CDR3 nucleotide sequence: TGTGCCAGCAGCCGAACACGAACAGGGAATTCACCCCTCCACTTT.

This rearrangement joins TRBV19 to TRBJ1-1; no clear D. The germline V gene encodes CDR1 LNHDA and CDR2 SQIVND (reference sequence). The CDR3 runs to 16 residues. Trimming pared 0 bases from V and 3 bases from J, leaving 14 bases between. For the CDR3, the DNA is TGTGCCAGTAGTATAGATAGAGGATCACCTTACACTGAAGCTTTCTTT. Translation gives CASSIDRGSPYTEAFF.

This chain connects TRBV7-9 to TRBJ1-1, with D possibly matching TRBD1 (6 bases). From germline, CDR1 is SEHNR and CDR2 FQNEAQ (reference sequence). The CDR3 consists of 12 residues. Trimming shortened V by 5 bases and J by 4 bases, and 8 bases separated the two germline ends. The CDR3 DNA sequence: TGTGCCAGCAGCCTCAGGGGCACTGAAGCTTTCTTT. It translates to CASSLRGTEAFF.

The chain combines TRBV19 with TRBJ2-3; D gene ambiguous. Germline V gives CDR1 LNHDA, CDR2 SQIVND (reference sequence). The CDR3 sequence is 14 residues long. Trimming removed 4 bases at V and 2 bases at J, with 10 bases between. The CDR3 here is CASSRRWDTDTQYF. The CDR3 nucleotides read TGTGCCAGTAGTAGGCGCTGGGACACAGATACGCAGTATTTT.